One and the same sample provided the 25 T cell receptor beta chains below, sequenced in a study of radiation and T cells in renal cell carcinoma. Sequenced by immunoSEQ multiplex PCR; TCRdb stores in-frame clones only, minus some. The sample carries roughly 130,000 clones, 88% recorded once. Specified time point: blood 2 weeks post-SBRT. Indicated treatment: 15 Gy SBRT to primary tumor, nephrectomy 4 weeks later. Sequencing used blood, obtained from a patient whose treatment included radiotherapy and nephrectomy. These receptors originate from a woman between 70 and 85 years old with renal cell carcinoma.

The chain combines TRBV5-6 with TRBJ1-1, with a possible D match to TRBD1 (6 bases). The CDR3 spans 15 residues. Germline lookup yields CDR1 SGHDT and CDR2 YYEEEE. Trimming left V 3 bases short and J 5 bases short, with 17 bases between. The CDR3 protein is CASSSRDKKGTEAFF. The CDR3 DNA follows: TGTGCCAGCAGCTCCCGGGACAAAAAAGGGACTGAAGCTTTCTTT.

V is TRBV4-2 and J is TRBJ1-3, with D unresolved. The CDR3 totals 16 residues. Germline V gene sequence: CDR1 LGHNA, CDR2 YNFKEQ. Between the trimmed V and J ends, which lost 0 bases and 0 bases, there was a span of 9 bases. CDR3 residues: CASSQEALASGNTIYF. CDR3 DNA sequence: TGTGCCAGCAGCCAAGAGGCCCTAGCCTCTGGAAACACCATATATTTT.

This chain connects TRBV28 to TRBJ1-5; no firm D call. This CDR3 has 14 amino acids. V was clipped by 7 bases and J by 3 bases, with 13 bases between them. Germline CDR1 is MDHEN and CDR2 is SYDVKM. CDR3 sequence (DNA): TGTGCCAGCACCCTGGGAGGTTACAATCAGCCCCAGCATTTT. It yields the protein CASTLGGYNQPQHF.

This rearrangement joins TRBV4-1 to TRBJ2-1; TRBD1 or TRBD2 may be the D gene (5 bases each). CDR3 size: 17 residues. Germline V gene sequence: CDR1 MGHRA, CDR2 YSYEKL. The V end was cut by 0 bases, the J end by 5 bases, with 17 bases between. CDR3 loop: CASSQDRGSTRHNEQFF. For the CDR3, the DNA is TGCGCCAGCAGCCAAGATCGGGGCTCAACCCGACACAATGAGCAGTTCTTC.

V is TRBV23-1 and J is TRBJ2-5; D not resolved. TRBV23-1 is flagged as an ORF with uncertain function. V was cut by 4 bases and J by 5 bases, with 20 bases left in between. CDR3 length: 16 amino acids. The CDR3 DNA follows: TGCGCCAGCAGTCCTCCCCTCCCGACCGCGAGGGAGACCCAGTACTTC. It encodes CASSPPLPTARETQYF.

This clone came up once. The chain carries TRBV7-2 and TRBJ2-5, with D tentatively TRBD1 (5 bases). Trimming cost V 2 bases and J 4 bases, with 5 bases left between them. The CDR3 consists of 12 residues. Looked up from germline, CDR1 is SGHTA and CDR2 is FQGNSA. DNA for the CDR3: TGTGCCAGCAGCTTAAGGGGAGAGACCCAGTACTTC. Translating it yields CASSLRGETQYF.

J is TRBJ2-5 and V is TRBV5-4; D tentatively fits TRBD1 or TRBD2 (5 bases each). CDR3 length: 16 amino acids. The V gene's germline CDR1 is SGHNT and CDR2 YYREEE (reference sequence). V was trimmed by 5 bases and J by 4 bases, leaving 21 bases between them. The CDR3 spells CASSAVPGRRRETQYF. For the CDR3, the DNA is TGTGCCAGCAGTGCCGTCCCGGGACGGAGGAGAGAGACCCAGTACTTC.

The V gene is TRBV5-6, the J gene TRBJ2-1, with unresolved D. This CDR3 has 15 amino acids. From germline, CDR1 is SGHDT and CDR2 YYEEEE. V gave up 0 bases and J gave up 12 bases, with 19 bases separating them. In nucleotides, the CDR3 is TGTGCCAGCAGCTTGGATCGGATTTCAGGCCCCCCGCAGTTCTTC. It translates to CASSLDRISGPPQFF.

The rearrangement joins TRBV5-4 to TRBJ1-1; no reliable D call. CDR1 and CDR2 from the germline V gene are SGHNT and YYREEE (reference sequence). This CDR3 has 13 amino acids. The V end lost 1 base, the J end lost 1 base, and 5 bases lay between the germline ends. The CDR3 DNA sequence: TGTGCCAGCAGCTTGCGGGAGAACACTGAAGCTTTCTTT. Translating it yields CASSLRENTEAFF. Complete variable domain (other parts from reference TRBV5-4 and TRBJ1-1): ETGVTQSPTHLIKTRGQQVTLRCSSQSGHNTVSWYQQALGQGPQFIFQYYREEENGRGNFPPRFSGLQFPNYSSELNVNALELDDSALYLCASSLRENTEAFFGQGTRLTVV.

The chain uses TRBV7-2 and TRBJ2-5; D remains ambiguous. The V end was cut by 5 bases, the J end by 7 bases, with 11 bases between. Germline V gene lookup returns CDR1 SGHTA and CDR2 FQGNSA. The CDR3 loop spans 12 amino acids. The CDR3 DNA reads TGTGCCAGCAGCCTGCTCCCCGGGACCCAGTACTTC. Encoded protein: CASSLLPGTQYF.

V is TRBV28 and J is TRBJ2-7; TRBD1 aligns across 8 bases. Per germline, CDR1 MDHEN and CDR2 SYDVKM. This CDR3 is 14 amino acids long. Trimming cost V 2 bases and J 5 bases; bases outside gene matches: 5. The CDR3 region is CASSLQTGGNEQYF. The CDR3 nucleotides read TGTGCCAGCAGTTTACAAACAGGGGGGAACGAGCAGTACTTC.

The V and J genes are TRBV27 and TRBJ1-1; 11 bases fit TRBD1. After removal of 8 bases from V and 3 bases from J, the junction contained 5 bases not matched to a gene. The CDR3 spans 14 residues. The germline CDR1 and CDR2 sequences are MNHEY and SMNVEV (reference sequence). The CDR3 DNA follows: TGTGCCAGCGGCCGGGACAGGGGGTACACTGAAGCTTTCTTT. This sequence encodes CASGRDRGYTEAFF.

DNA of the CDR3: TGTGCCAGCAGCTTGGGGCAATTTGATTCACCCCTCCACTTT. Protein product: CASSLGQFDSPLHF. The gene calls are TRBV7-9 and TRBJ1-6, with D possibly being TRBD1 (5 bases). CDR3 length: 14 amino acids. Per the germline V gene, CDR1 is SEHNR and CDR2 is FQNEAQ (reference sequence). V dropped 3 bases and J dropped 8 bases, with 11 bases sitting between them.

The CDR3 DNA is TGTGCCAGCAGTCGCCGACAGGGTTGGACTGAAGCTTTCTTT. Translating it yields CASSRRQGWTEAFF. The chain recombines TRBV28 with TRBJ1-1, with 7 bases aligning to TRBD1. Germline V gene lookup returns CDR1 MDHEN and CDR2 SYDVKM. Trimming removed 5 bases from V and 5 bases from J; junction bases left unmatched: 8. The CDR3 consists of 14 residues.

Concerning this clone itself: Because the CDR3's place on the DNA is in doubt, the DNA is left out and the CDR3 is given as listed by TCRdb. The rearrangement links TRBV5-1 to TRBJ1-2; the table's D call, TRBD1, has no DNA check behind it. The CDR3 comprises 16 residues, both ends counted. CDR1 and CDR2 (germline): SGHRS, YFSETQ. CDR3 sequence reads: CASSVGTGAKNYGHTF.

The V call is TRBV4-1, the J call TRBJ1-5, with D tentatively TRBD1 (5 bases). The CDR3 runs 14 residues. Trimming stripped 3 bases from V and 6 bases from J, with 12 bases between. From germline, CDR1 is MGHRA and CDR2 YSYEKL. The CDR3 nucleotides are TGCGCCAGCAGCCATCCTCCCGGGGCTCAGCCCCAGCATTTT. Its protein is CASSHPPGAQPQHF.

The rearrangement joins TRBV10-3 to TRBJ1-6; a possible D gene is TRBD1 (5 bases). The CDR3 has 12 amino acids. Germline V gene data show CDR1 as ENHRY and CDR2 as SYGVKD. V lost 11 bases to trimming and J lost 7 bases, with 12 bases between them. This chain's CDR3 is CALGVVNSPLHF. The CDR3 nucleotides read TGTGCCTTGGGGGTGGTCAATTCACCCCTCCACTTT.

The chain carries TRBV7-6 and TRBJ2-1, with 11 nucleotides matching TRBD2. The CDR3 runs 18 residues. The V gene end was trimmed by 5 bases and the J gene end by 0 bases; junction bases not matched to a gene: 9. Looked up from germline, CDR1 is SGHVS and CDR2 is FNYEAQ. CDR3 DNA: TGTGCCAGCAGCCAGCCTCTAGCGGGGGGTCGCTCCTACAATGAGCAGTTCTTC. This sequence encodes CASSQPLAGGRSYNEQFF.

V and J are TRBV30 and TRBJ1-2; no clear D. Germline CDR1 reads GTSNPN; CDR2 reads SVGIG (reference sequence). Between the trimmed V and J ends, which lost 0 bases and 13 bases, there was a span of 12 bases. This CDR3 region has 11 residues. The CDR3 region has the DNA TGTGCCTGGAGTGTATTTGGGTACCGCACCTTC. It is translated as CAWSVFGYRTF.

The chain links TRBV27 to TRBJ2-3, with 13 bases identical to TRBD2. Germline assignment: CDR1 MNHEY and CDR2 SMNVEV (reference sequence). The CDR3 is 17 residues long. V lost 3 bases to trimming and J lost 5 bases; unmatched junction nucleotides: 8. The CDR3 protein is CASSFLGLAGEGDTQYF. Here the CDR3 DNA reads TGTGCCAGCAGTTTCCTAGGACTAGCGGGGGAGGGAGATACGCAGTATTTT.

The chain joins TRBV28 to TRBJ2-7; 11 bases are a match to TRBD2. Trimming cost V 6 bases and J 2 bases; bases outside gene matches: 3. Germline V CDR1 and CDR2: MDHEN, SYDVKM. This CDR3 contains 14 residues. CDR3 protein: CASSLAGGAYEQYF. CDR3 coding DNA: TGTGCCAGCAGCCTAGCGGGGGGAGCCTACGAGCAGTACTTC. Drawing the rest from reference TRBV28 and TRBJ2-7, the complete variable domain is DVKVTQSSRYLVKRTGEKVFLECVQDMDHENMFWYRQDPGLGLRLIYFSYDVKMKEKGDIPEGYSVSREKKERFSLILESASTNQTSMYLCASSLAGGAYEQYFGPGTRLTVT.

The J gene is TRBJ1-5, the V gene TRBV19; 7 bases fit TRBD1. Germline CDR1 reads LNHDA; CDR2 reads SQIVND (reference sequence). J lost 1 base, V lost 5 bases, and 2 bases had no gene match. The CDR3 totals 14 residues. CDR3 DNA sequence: TGTGCCAGTAGTCAACAGGGGAGCAATCAGCCCCAGCATTTT. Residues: CASSQQGSNQPQHF.

The CDR3 loop reads CASSPPYYSGEKLFF. For the CDR3, the DNA is TGTGCCAGCAGTCCTCCTTACTACAGTGGAGAAAAACTGTTTTTT. The rearrangement uses TRBV28 and TRBJ1-4; D is undetermined. Trimming shortened V by 5 bases and J by 8 bases, and 18 bases separated the two germline ends. Germline V gene lookup returns CDR1 MDHEN and CDR2 SYDVKM. The CDR3 is 15 residues long. The full variable domain, rest sourced from reference TRBV28 and TRBJ1-4, is DVKVTQSSRYLVKRTGEKVFLECVQDMDHENMFWYRQDPGLGLRLIYFSYDVKMKEKGDIPEGYSVSREKKERFSLILESASTNQTSMYLCASSPPYYSGEKLFFGSGTQLSVL.

CDR3 residues: CASSFTPDRAGNTIYF. CDR3 coding DNA: TGTGCCAGCAGTTTCACTCCCGACAGGGCTGGAAACACCATATATTTT. The rearrangement uses TRBV6-5 and TRBJ1-3, with 7 bases identical to TRBD1. V dropped 4 bases and J dropped 2; count of bases not matched to a gene: 8. Germline assignment: CDR1 MNHEY and CDR2 SVGAGI. The CDR3 spans 16 residues.

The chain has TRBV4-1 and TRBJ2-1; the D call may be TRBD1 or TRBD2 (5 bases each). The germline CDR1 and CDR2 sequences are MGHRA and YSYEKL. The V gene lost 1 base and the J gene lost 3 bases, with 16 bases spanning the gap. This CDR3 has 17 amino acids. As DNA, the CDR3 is TGCGCCAGCAGCCAAGTCGGCACAGGAGGACGCTACAATGAGCAGTTCTTC. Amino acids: CASSQVGTGGRYNEQFF.